Presented here are 3 T cell receptor beta chains from one specimen sequenced in a study of a mutant IDH1 vaccine in newly diagnosed glioma. Sequencing used immunoSEQ multiplex PCR; TCRdb keeps in-frame clones, though not all of them. The sample has roughly 28,000 clones, 65% to 80% seen once. Specified time point: week 5, during vaccination. The vaccine gave 300 ug of a 20-mer mutant IDH1 peptide subcutaneously per dose. These receptors lack a known antigen. The specimen comprised PBMCs, sampled from a glioma patient whose treatment included an IDH1 peptide vaccine. The receptors shown here come from a man between 35 and 55 years old with glioma. Some clones in this sample may be carry-over from other donors' samples.

The chain uses TRBV6-6 and TRBJ1-1; no definite D call. V lost 4 bases and J 3 bases, leaving 15 bases between the germline ends. This CDR3 has 15 residues. CDR1 and CDR2 from the germline V gene are MNHNY and SVGAGI (reference sequence). Here the CDR3 reads CASSSIGYSDTEAFF. The DNA of the CDR3 is TGTGCCAGCAGTTCCATCGGTTACTCGGACACTGAAGCTTTCTTT.

The chain links TRBV4-2 to TRBJ2-3, with 14 positions matching TRBD2. The CDR3 runs 18 residues. Germline CDR1 and CDR2: LGHNA and YNFKEQ. J lost 6 bases, V lost 4 bases, and 12 bases had no gene match. The CDR3 loop reads CASSPGTSGGGGWDTQYF. DNA for the CDR3: TGTGCCAGCAGCCCTGGGACTAGCGGGGGAGGGGGGTGGGATACGCAGTATTTT.

The rearrangement uses TRBV5-3 and TRBJ1-1, with unresolved D. TRBV5-3 is an open reading frame, and its role is uncertain. The V end was cut by 6 bases, the J end by 5 bases, with 14 bases between. This CDR3 region has 13 residues. CDR3 residues: CARKSEGRTEAFF. The CDR3 DNA is TGTGCCAGAAAATCGGAGGGAAGAACTGAAGCTTTCTTT.